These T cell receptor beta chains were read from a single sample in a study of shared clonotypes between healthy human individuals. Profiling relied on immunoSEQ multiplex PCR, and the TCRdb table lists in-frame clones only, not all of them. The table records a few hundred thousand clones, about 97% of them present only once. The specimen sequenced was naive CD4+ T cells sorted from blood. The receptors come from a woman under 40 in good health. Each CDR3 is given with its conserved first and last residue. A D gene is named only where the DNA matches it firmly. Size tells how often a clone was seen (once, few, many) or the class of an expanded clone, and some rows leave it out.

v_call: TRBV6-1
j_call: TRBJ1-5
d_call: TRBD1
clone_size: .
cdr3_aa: CASSGQGDQPQHF
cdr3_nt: TGTGCCAGCAGTGGACAGGGAGATCAGCCCCAGCATTTT

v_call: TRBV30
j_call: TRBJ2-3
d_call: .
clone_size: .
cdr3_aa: CAWSVLDTQYF
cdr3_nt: TGTGCCTGGAGTGTCTTAGATACGCAGTATTTT

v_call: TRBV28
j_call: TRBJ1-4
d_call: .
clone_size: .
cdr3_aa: CASSLIHEKLFF
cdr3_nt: TGTGCCAGCAGTTTAATTCATGAAAAACTGTTTTTT

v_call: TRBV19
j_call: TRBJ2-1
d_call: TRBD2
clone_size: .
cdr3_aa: CASSTWSGSSYNEQFF
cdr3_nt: TGTGCCAGTAGCACATGGAGCGGGAGTTCCTACAATGAGCAGTTCTTC

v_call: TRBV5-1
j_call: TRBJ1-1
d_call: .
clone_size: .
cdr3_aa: CASSVERGSTEAFF
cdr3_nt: TGCGCCAGCAGCGTTGAAAGGGGGAGCACTGAAGCTTTCTTT

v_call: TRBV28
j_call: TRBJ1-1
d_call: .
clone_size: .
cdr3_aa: CASRGETEAFF
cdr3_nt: TGTGCCAGCAGGGGAGAAACTGAAGCTTTCTTT

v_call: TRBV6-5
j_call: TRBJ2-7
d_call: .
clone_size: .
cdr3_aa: CASSYVNRVGYEQYF
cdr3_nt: TGTGCCAGCAGTTACGTGAACAGGGTGGGATACGAGCAGTACTTC

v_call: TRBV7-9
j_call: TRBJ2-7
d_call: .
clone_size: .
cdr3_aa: CASSSRGTGTYEQYF
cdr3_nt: TGTGCCAGCAGCTCCCGCGGGACTGGCACCTACGAGCAGTACTTC

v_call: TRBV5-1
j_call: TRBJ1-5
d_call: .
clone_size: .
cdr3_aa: CASSFLPGETNQPQHF
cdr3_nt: TGCGCCAGCAGCTTTTTGCCAGGAGAGACCAATCAGCCCCAGCATTTT

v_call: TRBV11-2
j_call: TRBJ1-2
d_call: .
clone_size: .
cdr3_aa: CASSLGRGSYGYTF
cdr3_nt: TGTGCCAGCAGCCTAGGCAGGGGAAGCTATGGCTACACCTTC

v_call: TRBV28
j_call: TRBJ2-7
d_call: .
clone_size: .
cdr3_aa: CASSPSGTEQYF
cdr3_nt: TGTGCCAGCAGTCCTTCAGGTACCGAGCAGTACTTC

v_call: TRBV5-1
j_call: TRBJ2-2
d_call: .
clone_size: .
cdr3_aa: CASSLSQSRTGELFF
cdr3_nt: TGCGCCAGCAGCCTGAGCCAGTCCCGCACCGGGGAGCTGTTTTTT

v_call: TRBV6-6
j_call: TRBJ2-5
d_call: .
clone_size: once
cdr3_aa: CASSYWDRDSQETQYF
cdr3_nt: TGTGCCAGCAGTTACTGGGATCGGGACTCACAAGAGACCCAGTACTTC

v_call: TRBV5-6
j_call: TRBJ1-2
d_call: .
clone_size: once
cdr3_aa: CASRTELGGFYGYTF
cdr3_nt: TGTGCCAGCAGAACCGAACTGGGGGGATTCTATGGCTACACCTTC

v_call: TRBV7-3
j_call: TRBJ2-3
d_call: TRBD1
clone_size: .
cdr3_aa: CASSLQGGTDTQYF
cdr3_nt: TGTGCCAGCAGCTTACAGGGGGGCACAGATACGCAGTATTTT

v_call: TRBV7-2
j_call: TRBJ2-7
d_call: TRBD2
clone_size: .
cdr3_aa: CASSFPSAGGYEQYF
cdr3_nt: TGTGCCAGCAGCTTCCCCTCCGCGGGAGGTTACGAGCAGTACTTC

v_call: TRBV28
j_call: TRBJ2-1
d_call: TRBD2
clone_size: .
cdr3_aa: CASLLADYNEQFF
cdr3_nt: TGTGCCAGCCTCCTAGCGGACTACAATGAGCAGTTCTTC

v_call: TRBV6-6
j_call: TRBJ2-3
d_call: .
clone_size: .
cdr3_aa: CASTDLTGSTDTQYF
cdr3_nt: TGTGCCAGCACCGACTTGACAGGAAGCACAGATACGCAGTATTTT

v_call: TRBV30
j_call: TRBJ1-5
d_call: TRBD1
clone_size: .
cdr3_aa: CAWSGQGNSNQPQHF
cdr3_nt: TGTGCCTGGAGTGGACAGGGAAACAGCAATCAGCCCCAGCATTTT

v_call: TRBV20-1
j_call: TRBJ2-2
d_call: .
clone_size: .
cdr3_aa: CSATDTGELFF
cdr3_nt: TGCAGTGCTACAGATACCGGGGAGCTGTTTTTT

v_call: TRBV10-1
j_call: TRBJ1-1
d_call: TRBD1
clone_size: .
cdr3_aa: CASSKAGTGNNTEAFF
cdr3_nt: TGCGCCAGCAGTAAAGCCGGGACAGGAAACAACACTGAAGCTTTCTTT

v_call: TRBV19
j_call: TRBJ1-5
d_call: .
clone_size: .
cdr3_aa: CASSPSSGSSRQPQHF
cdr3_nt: TGTGCCAGTAGTCCCTCGTCGGGTAGTTCGCGTCAGCCCCAGCATTTT

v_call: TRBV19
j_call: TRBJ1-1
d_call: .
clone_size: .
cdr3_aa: CASTTRSRAEAFF
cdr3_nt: TGTGCCAGTACCACCCGCAGCAGGGCTGAAGCTTTCTTT

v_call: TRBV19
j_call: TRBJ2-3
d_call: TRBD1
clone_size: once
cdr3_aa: CASSQGTGAADTQYF
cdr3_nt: TGTGCCAGTAGCCAAGGGACAGGGGCAGCAGATACGCAGTATTTT

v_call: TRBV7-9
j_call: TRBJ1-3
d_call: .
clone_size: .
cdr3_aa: CASSLRVVRQDSGNTIYF
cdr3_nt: TGTGCCAGCAGCTTAAGAGTGGTACGGCAGGACTCTGGAAACACCATATATTTT

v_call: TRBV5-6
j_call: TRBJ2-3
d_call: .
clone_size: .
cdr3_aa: CASSLGPGSTQYF
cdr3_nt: TGTGCCAGCAGCTTGGGGCCCGGTAGTACGCAGTATTTT

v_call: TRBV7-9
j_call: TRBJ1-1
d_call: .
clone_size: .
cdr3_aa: CASSSFGRLNTEAFF
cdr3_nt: TGTGCCAGCAGCTCCTTTGGACGGTTGAACACTGAAGCTTTCTTT

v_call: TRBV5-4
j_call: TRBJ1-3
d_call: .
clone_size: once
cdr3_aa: CASSFAGENGNTIYF
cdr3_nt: TGTGCCAGCAGCTTCGCAGGGGAAAACGGCAACACCATATATTTT

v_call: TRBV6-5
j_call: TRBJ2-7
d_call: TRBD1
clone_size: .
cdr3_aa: CASRAGTGAAYEQYF
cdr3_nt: TGTGCCAGCAGGGCCGGGACAGGGGCCGCTTACGAGCAGTACTTC

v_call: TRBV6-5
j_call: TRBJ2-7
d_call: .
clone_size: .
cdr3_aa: CAVGDRTYEQYF
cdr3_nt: TGTGCCGTAGGGGACCGAACCTACGAGCAGTACTTC

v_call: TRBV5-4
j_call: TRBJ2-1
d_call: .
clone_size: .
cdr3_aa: CASSLRSKLGFGEQFF
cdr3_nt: TGTGCCAGCAGCTTGAGGTCGAAACTAGGTTTCGGTGAGCAGTTCTTC

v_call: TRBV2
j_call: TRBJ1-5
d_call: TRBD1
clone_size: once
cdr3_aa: CASSAYRGRGNQPQHF
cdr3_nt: TGTGCCAGCAGCGCCTACAGGGGCAGGGGCAATCAGCCCCAGCATTTT

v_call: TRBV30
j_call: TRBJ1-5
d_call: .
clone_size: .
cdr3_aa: CAWSVLEHQPQHF
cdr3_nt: TGTGCCTGGAGTGTACTTGAGCATCAGCCCCAGCATTTT

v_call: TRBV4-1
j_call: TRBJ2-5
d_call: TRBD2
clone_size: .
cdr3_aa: CASSQEWASGRNQETQYF
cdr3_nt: TGCGCCAGCAGCCAAGAGTGGGCTAGCGGGAGGAACCAAGAGACCCAGTACTTC

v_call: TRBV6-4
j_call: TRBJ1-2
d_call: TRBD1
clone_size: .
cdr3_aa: CASSPGQGAGYTF
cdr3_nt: TGTGCCAGCAGTCCGGGACAGGGGGCTGGCTACACCTTC

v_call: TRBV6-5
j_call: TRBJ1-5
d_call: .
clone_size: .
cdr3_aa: CASSSDRRGNQPQHF
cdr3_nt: TGTGCCAGCAGCTCCGACCGACGAGGCAATCAGCCCCAGCATTTT

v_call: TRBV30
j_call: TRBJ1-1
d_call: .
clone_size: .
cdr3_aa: CAWSQGSTEAFF
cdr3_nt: TGTGCCTGGAGTCAGGGCTCGACTGAAGCTTTCTTT

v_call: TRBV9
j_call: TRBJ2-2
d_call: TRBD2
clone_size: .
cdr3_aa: CASSVDPGTSGLTGELFF
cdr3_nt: TGTGCCAGCAGCGTAGATCCTGGGACTAGCGGCCTCACCGGGGAGCTGTTTTTT

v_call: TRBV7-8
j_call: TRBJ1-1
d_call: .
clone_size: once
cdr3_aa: CASSGNTGPGTEAFF
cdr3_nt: TGTGCCAGCAGCGGTAATACAGGGCCGGGTACTGAAGCTTTCTTT

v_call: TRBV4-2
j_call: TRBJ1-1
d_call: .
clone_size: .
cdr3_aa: CASSQGSQGMNTEAFF
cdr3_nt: TGTGCCAGCAGCCAAGGGTCGCAGGGCATGAACACTGAAGCTTTCTTT

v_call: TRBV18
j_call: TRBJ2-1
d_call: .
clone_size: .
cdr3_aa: CASSPPGNEQFF
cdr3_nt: TGTGCCAGCTCACCACCCGGCAATGAGCAGTTCTTC

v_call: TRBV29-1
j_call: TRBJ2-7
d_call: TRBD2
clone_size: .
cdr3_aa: CSVEYAGVREGEQYF
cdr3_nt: TGCAGCGTTGAATACGCGGGAGTTCGAGAGGGAGAGCAGTACTTC

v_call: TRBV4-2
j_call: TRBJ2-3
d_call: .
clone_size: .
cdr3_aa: CASSLTWDFTDTQYF
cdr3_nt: TGTGCCAGCAGCCTCACGTGGGACTTCACAGATACGCAGTATTTT

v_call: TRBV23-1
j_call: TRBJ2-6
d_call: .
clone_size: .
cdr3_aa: CASSQSQGLPGANVLTF
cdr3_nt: TGCGCCAGCAGTCAATCCCAGGGCTTGCCTGGGGCCAACGTCCTGACTTTC

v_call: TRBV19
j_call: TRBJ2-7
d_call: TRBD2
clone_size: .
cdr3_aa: CASTPTSGKKEQYF
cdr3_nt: TGTGCCAGTACTCCGACTAGCGGGAAGAAGGAGCAGTACTTC